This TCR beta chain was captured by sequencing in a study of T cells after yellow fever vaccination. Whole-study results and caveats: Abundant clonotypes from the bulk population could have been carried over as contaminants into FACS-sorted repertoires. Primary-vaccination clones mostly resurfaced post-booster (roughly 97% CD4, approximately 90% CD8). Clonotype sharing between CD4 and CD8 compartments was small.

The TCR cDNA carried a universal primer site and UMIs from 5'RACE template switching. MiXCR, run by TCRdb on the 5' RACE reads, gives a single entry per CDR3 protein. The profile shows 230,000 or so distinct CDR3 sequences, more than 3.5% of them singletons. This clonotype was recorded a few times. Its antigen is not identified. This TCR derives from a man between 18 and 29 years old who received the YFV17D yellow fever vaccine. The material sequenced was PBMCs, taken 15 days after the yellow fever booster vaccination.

The CDR3: CAWSPGRGNTEAFF. CDR3 nucleotides: TGTGCCTGGAGTCCGGGTCGGGGGAACACTGAAGCTTTCTTT. V is TRBV30 and J is TRBJ1-1; D not resolved. V shed 2 bases and J shed 1 base, with 11 bases lying between them. The CDR3 has 14 amino acids. The germline V gene has CDR1 GTSNPN and CDR2 SVGIG (reference sequence).